The present T cell receptor beta chain was sequenced within a study of blood T cell repertoires in COVID-19. Turning to the study itself: Samples taken during acute and convalescent COVID-19 were collected in the United States, Italy and Spain. The cDNA or gDNA used as material had been derived from T cells, B-cell-depleted T cells, or PBMCs.

CDR3 length: 16 amino acids. The junction had 7 bases not matched to a gene; V was cut back by 5 bases and J by 3 bases. Germline CDR1 PRHDT, CDR2 FYEKMQ (reference sequence). As originally analysed: Reference gene primer amplification in the assay estimated nucleated cell counts. Using immunoSEQ multiplex PCR, the repertoire was profiled, and TCRdb retains in-frame clones only, with some absent. The DNA gave D and trimming, while V, J and clone size come from that table. The table includes under 80,000 clones, roughly 92% detected once. J is TRBJ2-2 and V is TRBV13; 9 bases are shared with TRBD1. Material for sequencing was peripheral blood. The sequence derives from a human donor in a cohort sampled during active COVID-19. The CDR3 DNA sequence: TGTGCCAGCAGCGTCCCACAGGGGGCGGACACCGGGGAGCTGTTTTTT. Translation gives CASSVPQGADTGELFF. The full variable domain, rest sourced from reference TRBV13 and TRBJ2-2, is AAGVIQSPRHLIKEKRETATLKCYPIPRHDTVYWYQQGPGQDPQFLISFYEKMQSDKGSIPDRFSAQQFSDYHSELNMSSLELGDSALYFCASSVPQGADTGELFFGEGSRLTVL.